This record concerns one TCR beta chain sequence. Its antigen is unknown. These data are taken from a study of T cell responses to AZD1222 COVID-19 vaccine. The study's findings and limits: Most donors were white British, females outnumbered males, and clonal diversity was possibly underestimated.

V was clipped by 1 base and J by 2 bases, with 12 bases between them. Germline V gene data show CDR1 as MDHEN and CDR2 as SYDVKM. The CDR3 has 16 amino acids. TCRdb keeps only in-frame clones here, not all; method: immunoSEQ multiplex PCR. In the table there are 200,000 or so clones, over 80% of which are singletons. Sample: peripheral blood, taken on day 0 of MenACWY control vaccination. The source is an adult in good health. This rearrangement joins TRBV28 to TRBJ1-3; D might be TRBD1 (5 bases). DNA of the CDR3: TGTGCCAGCAGTTTATCCCCAGGGTACCCTGGAAACACCATATATTTT. It yields the protein CASSLSPGYPGNTIYF.